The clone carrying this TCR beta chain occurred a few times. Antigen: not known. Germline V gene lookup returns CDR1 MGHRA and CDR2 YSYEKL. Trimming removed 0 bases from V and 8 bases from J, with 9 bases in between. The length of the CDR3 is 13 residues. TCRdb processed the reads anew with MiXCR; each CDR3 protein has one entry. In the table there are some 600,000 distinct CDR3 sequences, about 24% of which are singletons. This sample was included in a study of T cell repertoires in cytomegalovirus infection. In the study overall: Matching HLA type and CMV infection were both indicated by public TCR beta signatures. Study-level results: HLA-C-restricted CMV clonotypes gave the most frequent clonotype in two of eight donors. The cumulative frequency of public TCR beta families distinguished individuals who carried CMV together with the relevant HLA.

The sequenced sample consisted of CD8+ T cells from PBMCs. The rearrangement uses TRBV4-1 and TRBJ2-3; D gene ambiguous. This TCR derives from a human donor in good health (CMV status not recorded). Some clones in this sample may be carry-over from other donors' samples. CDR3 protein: CASSQDLTSTQYF. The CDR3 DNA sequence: TGCGCCAGCAGCCAAGACCTCACGAGTACGCAGTATTTT.